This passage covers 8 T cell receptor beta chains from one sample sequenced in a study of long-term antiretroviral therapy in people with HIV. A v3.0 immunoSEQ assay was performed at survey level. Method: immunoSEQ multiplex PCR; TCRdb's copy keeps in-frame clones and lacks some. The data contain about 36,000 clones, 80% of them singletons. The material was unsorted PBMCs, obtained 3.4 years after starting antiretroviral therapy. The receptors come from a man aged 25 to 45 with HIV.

The CDR3: CASSGTSSSGNTIYF. In DNA form, the CDR3 reads TGTGCCAGTTCCGGGACATCGAGCTCTGGAAACACCATATATTTT. This chain connects TRBV19 to TRBJ1-3, with D possibly TRBD1 on 6 matching bases. V was trimmed by 8 bases and J by 0 bases, leaving 14 bases between them. Germline V gives CDR1 LNHDA, CDR2 SQIVND (reference sequence). The length of the CDR3 is 15 residues.

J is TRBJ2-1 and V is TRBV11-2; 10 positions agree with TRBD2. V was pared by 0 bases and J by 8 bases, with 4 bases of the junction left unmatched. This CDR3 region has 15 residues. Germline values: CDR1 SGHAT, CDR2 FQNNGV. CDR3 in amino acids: CASSLELAGADEQFF. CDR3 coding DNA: TGTGCCAGCAGCTTAGAGCTAGCGGGAGCTGATGAGCAGTTCTTC.

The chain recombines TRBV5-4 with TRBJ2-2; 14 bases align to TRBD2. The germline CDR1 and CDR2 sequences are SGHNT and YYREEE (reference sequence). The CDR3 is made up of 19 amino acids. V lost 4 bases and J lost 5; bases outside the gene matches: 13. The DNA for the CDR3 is TGTGCCAGCAGCCCGGGACTAGCGGGAGCGGAGAGAGGTACCGGGGAGCTGTTTTTT. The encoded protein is CASSPGLAGAERGTGELFF.

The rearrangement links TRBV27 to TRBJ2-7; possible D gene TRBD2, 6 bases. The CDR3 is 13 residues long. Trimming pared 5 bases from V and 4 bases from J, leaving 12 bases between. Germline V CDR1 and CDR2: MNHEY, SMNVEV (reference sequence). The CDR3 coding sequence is TGTGCCAGCAGTCCCGCGACTAGTTACGAGCAGTACTTC. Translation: CASSPATSYEQYF.

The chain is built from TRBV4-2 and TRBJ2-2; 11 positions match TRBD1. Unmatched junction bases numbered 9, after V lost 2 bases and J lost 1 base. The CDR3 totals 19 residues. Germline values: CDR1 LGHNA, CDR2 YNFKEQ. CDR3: CASSQLRSGTGGNTGELFF. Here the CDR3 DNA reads TGTGCCAGCAGCCAACTCAGGAGCGGGACAGGGGGGAACACCGGGGAGCTGTTTTTT.

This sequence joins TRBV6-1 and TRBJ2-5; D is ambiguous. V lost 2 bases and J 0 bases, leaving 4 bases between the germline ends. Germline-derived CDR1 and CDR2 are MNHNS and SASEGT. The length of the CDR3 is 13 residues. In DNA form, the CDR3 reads TGTGCCAGCAGTGAACAGGACCAAGAGACCCAGTACTTC. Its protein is CASSEQDQETQYF.

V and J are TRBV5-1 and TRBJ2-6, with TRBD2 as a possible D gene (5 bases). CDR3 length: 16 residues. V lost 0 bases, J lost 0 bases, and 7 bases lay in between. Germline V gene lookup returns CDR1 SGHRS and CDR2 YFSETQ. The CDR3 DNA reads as TGCGCCAGCAGCTTGGGGGAGCTCTCTGGGGCCAACGTCCTGACTTTC. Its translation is CASSLGELSGANVLTF.

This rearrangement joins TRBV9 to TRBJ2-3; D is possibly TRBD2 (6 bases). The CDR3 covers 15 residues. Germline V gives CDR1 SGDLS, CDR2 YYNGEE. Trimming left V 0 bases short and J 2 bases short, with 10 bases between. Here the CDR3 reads CASSVVGGPTDTQYF. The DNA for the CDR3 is TGTGCCAGCAGCGTAGTGGGGGGACCCACAGATACGCAGTATTTT.